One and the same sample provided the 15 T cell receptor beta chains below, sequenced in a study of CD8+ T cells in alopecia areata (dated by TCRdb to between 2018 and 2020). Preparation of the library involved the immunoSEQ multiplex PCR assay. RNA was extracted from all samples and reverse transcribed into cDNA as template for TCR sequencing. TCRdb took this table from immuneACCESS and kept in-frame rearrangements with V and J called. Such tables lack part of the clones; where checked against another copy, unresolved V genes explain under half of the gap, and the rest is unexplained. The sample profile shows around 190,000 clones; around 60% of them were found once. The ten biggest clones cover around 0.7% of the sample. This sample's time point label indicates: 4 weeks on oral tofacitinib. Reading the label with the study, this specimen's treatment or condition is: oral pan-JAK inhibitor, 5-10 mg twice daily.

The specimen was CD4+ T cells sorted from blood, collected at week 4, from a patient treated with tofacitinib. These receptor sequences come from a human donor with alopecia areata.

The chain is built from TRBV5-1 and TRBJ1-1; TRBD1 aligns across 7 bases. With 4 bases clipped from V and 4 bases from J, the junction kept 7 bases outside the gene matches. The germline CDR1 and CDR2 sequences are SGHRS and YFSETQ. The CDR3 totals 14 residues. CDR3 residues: CASSPPQGSTEAFF. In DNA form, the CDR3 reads TGCGCCAGCAGCCCCCCACAGGGGAGCACTGAAGCTTTCTTT.

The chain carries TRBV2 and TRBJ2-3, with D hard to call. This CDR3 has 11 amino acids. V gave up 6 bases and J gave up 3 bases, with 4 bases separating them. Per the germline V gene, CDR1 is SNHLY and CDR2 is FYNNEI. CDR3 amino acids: CASSWTDTQYF. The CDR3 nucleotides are TGTGCCAGCAGCTGGACAGATACGCAGTATTTT. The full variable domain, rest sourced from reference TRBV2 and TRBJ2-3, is EPEVTQTPSHQVTQMGQEVILRCVPISNHLYFYWYRQILGQKVEFLVSFYNNEISEKSEIFDDQFSVERPDGSNFTLKIRSTKLEDSAMYFCASSWTDTQYFGPGTRLTVL.

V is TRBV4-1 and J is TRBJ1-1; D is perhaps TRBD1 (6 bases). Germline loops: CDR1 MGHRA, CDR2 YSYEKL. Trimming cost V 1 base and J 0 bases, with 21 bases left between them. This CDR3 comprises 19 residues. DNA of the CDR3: TGCGCCAGCAGCCAAGCCGTGGGGGGCCGAGGTGGGATGAACACTGAAGCTTTCTTT. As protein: CASSQAVGGRGGMNTEAFF.

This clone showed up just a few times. CDR3 in DNA: TGTGCCAGCAGCTTACAGCAGAACAATGAGCAGTTCTTC. Amino acids: CASSLQQNNEQFF. This chain links TRBV7-2 with TRBJ2-1; D not certain. The CDR3 is made up of 13 amino acids. Trimming left V 2 bases short and J 5 bases short, with 7 bases between. The germline CDR1 and CDR2 sequences are SGHTA and FQGNSA. The entire variable domain, with the rest obtained from reference TRBV7-2 and TRBJ2-1, is as follows: GAGVSQSPSNKVTEKGKDVELRCDPISGHTALYWYRQSLGQGLEFLIYFQGNSAPDKSGLPSDRFSAERTGGSVSTLTIQRTQQEDSAVYLCASSLQQNNEQFFGPGTRLTVL.

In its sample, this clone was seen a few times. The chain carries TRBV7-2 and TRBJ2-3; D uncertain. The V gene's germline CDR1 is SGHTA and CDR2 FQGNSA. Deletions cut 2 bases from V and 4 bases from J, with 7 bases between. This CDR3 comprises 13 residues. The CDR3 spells CASSLHPPDTQYF. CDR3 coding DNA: TGTGCCAGCAGCTTACATCCCCCAGATACGCAGTATTTT.

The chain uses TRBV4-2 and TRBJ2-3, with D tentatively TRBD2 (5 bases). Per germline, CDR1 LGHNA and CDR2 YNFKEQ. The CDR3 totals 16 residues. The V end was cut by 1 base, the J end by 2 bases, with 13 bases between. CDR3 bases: TGTGCCAGCAGCCAAGTTCGGAGCGGATACACAGATACGCAGTATTTT. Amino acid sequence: CASSQVRSGYTDTQYF.

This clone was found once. DNA for the CDR3: TGTGCCAGTGGAGTCTCCTACGAGCAGTACTTC. Translation gives CASGVSYEQYF. This rearrangement joins TRBV19 to TRBJ2-7; no clear D. V lost 8 bases and J lost 0, with 5 bases in between. Germline CDR1 reads LNHDA; CDR2 reads SQIVND (reference sequence). The CDR3 is 11 amino acids.

DNA of the CDR3: TGTGCCTGGAGTGCGGGGGATTTGCAGCCCCAGCATTTT. Its translation is CAWSAGDLQPQHF. The V gene is TRBV30, the J gene TRBJ1-5; D perhaps matches TRBD1 (5 bases). Per the germline V gene, CDR1 is GTSNPN and CDR2 is SVGIG (reference sequence). CDR3 length: 13 amino acids. The V end lost 1 base, the J end lost 7 bases, and 11 bases lay between the germline ends.

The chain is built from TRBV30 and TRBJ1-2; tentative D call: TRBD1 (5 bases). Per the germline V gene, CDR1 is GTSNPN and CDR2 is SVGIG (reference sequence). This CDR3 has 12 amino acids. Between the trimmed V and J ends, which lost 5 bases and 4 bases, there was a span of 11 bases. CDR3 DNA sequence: TGTGCCTGGGGAAGACAGTTCTATGGCTACACCTTC. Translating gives CAWGRQFYGYTF.

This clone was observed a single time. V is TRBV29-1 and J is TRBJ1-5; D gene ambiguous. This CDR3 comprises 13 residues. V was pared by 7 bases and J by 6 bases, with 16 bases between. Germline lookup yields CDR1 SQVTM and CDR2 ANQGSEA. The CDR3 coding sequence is TGCAGCGCCCGAACTGGAACTGGTCAGCCCCAGCATTTT. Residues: CSARTGTGQPQHF.

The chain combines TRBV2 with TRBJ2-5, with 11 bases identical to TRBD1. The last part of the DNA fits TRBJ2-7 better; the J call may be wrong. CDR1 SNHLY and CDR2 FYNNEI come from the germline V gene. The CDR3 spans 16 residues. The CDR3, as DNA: TGTGCCAGCAGTGAACTAGGGACAGGGGGCTCCTACGAGCAGTACTTC. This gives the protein CASSELGTGGSYEQYF.

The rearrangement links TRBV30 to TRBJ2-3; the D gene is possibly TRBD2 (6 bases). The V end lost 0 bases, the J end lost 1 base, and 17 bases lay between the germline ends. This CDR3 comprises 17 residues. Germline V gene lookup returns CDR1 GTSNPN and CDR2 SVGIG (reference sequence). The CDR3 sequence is CAWSVGLAARGTDTQYF. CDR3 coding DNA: TGTGCCTGGAGTGTAGGGTTAGCGGCAAGGGGCACAGATACGCAGTATTTT.

The CDR3 sequence: CASSGSIAEGAQETQYF. CDR3 DNA sequence: TGTGCCAGCAGCGGGTCTATTGCGGAGGGGGCCCAAGAGACCCAGTACTTC. The chain combines TRBV9 with TRBJ2-5, with a weak D call TRBD1 (7 bases). The CDR3 has 17 residues. V lost 3 bases to trimming and J lost 1 base, with 19 bases between them. Germline CDR1 reads SGDLS; CDR2 reads YYNGEE.

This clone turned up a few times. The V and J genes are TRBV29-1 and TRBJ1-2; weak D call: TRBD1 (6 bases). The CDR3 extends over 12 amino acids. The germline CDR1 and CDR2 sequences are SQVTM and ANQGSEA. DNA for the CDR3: TGCAGTGCCATGGACAGAGACTATGGCTACACCTTC. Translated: CSAMDRDYGYTF. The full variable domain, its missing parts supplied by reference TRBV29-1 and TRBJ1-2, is SAVISQKPSRDICQRGTSLTIQCQVDSQVTMMFWYRQQPGQSLTLIATANQGSEATYESGFVIDKFPISRPNLTFSTLTVSNMSPEDSSIYLCSAMDRDYGYTFGSGTRLTVV.

Here the CDR3 DNA reads TGCAGTGCAGGGGTTTCCCACGAGCAGTACTTC. Its protein is CSAGVSHEQYF. This chain links TRBV20-1 with TRBJ2-7, with a possible D match to TRBD1 (5 bases). CDR3 length equals 11 residues. The germline CDR1 and CDR2 sequences are DFQATT and SNEGSKA (reference sequence). Trimming left V 6 bases short and J 5 bases short, with 11 bases between.